This entry concerns a single T cell receptor beta chain. The antigen it recognizes is unknown. Nothing much larger sits one base from this clone, and base qualities are not available. The cohort consisted of 666 healthy bone marrow donors. At the time of sampling, all cohort members were nominally healthy, though unrecorded immune exposures were likely present. The donor tested CMV seropositive and was one of the 289 seropositive cohort members. Each donor provided a peripheral blood sample, and peripheral blood mononuclear cells were used for TCR beta sequencing. The Qiagen DNeasy Blood Extraction Kit was used to extract genomic DNA from the blood cell samples. This record belongs to a study of cytomegalovirus exposure and HLA in healthy donors (dated by TCRdb to the late 2010s). Notes on the research overall: According to an earlier analysis of 450 to 650 of the donors, about 170 million T cells yielded approximately 120 million unique TCR beta sequences and around 300 Gb of sequence data. An early release that covered roughly 600 HLA-typed donors contained approximately 290 gigabases of sequencing data and 65 million to 100 million unique TCR sequences. Of the approximately 400 genotyped donors, over 65% fell in the genetic ancestry cluster associated with self-reported Caucasian donors. The study was designed to test whether signatures of past pathogen exposure could be identified by cataloging public T cell receptors. The study profiled the T cell repertoires of under 850 subjects by immunosequencing and related them to cytomegalovirus serostatus. Besides the first cohort of some 670 subjects, a separate validation cohort made up of 95 to 150 different subjects was used. To predict cytomegalovirus infection status, the study combined high-throughput TCR immunosequencing, statistical association of individual TCRs with disease status, and machine learning. In a later analysis, previously published TCR beta repertoires from 666 donors were re-analyzed and high-resolution HLA genotyping was added so that TCR occurrence patterns could be studied. The later analysis used no new phenotypic data to find candidate immune exposures, relying instead on TCR beta sequences and their occurrence across donors. An earlier analysis of 587 of the donors used high-throughput TCR beta sequencing to judge whether each TCR beta V gene segment behaved as functional or pseudogenic. Donor age, sex, ethnicity and CMV serostatus were compiled together with the repertoire data. A later genetic analysis took genome-wide SNP genotypes for about three fifths of the roughly 700 donors and used that subset as a discovery cohort. All discovery cohort repertoires had been generated on a single sequencing platform. Class I and class II HLA loci were covered by the typing at four-digit resolution. The number of typed donors differed by locus: about 620-640 for A, B, C, DRB1 and DQB1; 522 for DQA1; around 580 for DPA1; and roughly 470 for DPB1. About five DR-DQ haplotypes were handled as single units for association and clustering because linkage in the cohort was strong. Among approximately 370 genotyped donors of the cohort, an average of around 250,000 unique TCR beta nucleotide sequences was sequenced per donor, of which roughly 17% were non-productive. The research as a whole found: In vitro tests confirmed that a few of the cytomegalovirus-associated TCR beta chains recognize cytomegalovirus antigens. Most TCR sequences were seen in very few donors, while some public TCRs were found in many individuals. In a later analysis, HLA-associated TCR beta chains were found to be more clonally expanded and to have lower generation probabilities than equally common non-associated chains. In a later genetic analysis, a missense DCLRE1C variant was associated with V-gene and J-gene trimming of TCR beta chains, and the association was replicated in an independent cohort. Only TCR beta chains were sequenced in this cohort, and the absence of alpha or paired-chain data limited detectable features. Compared with the approximately 670-donor mean, donors in an Asian-associated ancestry cluster had fewer N-insertions in productive TCRs, according to a later genetic analysis. The authors suggested that the approach could potentially be extended to other disease states and immunological phenotypes. Specific HLA alleles were associated with 16,951 TCR beta sequences at a false discovery rate of 0.05 in a later analysis. A later analysis reported that several top co-occurrence clusters appeared linked to parvovirus B19, influenza, CMV and Epstein-Barr virus. Immune exposure information for the cohort was limited to CMV serostatus. The sequencing pipeline was judged likely to have produced a cluster of highly shared sequence variants as a technical artifact. Because counts were too low, some 17 rarely observed V segments, including chromosome 9 orphons, were excluded from the earlier analysis of fewer than 650 of the donors. HLA typing was unavailable for some donors at each locus, so association tests used only the typed subset. In a later analysis, most CMV-associated TCR beta chains were found to appear HLA-restricted, with HLA associations seemingly driven largely by CMV exposure. Linkage disequilibrium might explain the correlated functional status among segregating V segments, but an unknown experimental factor could not be excluded. The study listed 150 to 200 TCR beta chains as associated with cytomegalovirus. In an earlier analysis of 587 of the donors, most TCR beta V segments appeared in productive rearrangements about 90% or about 30% of the time, broadly matching IMGT annotations. When HLA alleles, especially DR and DQ, strongly co-occurred, TCR associations were difficult to assign to individual alleles. In both the original and validation cohorts, the classifier was reported to diagnose cytomegalovirus status with high specificity and sensitivity. A later analysis found that TCR association rates varied across HLA loci, with DRB1 alleles showing the most associated TCRs and HLA-C alleles the fewest. A further reported finding was that TCR beta sequences accurately predicted the HLA-A and HLA-B alleles for most subjects in the first cohort. Sequencing depth was assumed to be roughly uniform across donors in the presence/absence analyses, though that assumption may not hold. Some IMGT-functional V segments, including TRBV6-2 and TRBV6-3, could not be told apart with the 87-base-pair reads, so those segments were excluded.

CDR1 LGHNA and CDR2 YNFKEQ were looked up in the germline V gene. From its cysteine to its phenylalanine, the CDR3 spans 17 amino acids. The DNA shown is the 51-base CDR3, in frame from base 1. Here V drops 4 bases and J drops 0 bases, and the junction holds 9 bases not matched to any gene. The receptor library was made with the immunoSEQ multiplex PCR assay. For the multiplex PCR, a mixture combining 60 forward primers for TCR Vbeta segments and 13 reverse primers for TCR Jbeta segments was used. The CDR3 region of rearranged TCR beta genes was amplified from genomic DNA with a multiplex PCR assay. Amplified TCR beta libraries were sequenced as 87-base-pair reads on the Illumina HiSeq System. The paper's data handling went like this. In a later analysis, some 80 million unique TCR beta chains were counted across the roughly 670 repertoires, and roughly 11 million of these chains were shared by at least two donors. A nearest-neighbor algorithm error-corrected the raw reads and collapsed the reads into unique sequences, merging closely related sequences to remove PCR and sequencing errors. Alignment of CDR3 sequences to IMGT reference sequences was used to assign V, D and J gene segments. For a sequence to be retained, a match of at least six nucleotides was required to both a V gene segment and a J gene segment. A rearrangement counted as productive if the CDR3 had no stop codons and remained in frame with V and J, and every other rearrangement counted as non-productive. Following IMGT convention, CDR3 was defined as the stretch from the second conserved V-encoded cysteine to the conserved J-encoded phenylalanine. In an earlier analysis of more than 550 of the donors, sequences lacking an unambiguous match to a single V gene segment were excluded. In an earlier analysis of 500 to 750 of the donors, V segments were called functional above 56.7% productive rearrangements and were called segregating when the between-donor standard deviation exceeded 5%. A statistical classification framework was developed to diagnose cytomegalovirus status using the catalog of TCR beta chain sequences. V and J gene assignment, in a later analysis, came from comparing TCR nucleotide sequences with IMGT/GENE-DB human TR gene sequences. The TCRdist pipeline was used in a later analysis to assign CDR3 sequences and most-parsimonious VDJ recombination scenarios. A later analysis defined each TCR beta chain by its CDR3 amino acid sequence plus V-gene family, and excluded reads lacking a unique V-gene family. To address suspected cross-contamination and a sequencing artifact, a later analysis removed 450 to 700 highly shared, low-generation-probability nucleotide sequences. For each public chain, a later analysis derived a clonal expansion index from normalized ranks of inferred template counts within each repertoire. Generation probabilities in a later analysis came from a VDJ recombination model fitted to out-of-frame rearrangements, and those results were checked against IGoR. A later analysis scored TCR-TCR, TCR-HLA and TCR-CMV co-occurrence with hypergeometric tests, applying a repertoire-size bias correction to TCR pairs. To estimate false discovery rates, a later analysis permuted the HLA or CMV assignments 20 times. In a later analysis, co-occurring TCRs were grouped using DBSCAN, and TCRdist sequence similarity was added for clustering within HLA-allele-positive subsets. Repertoires with fewer than 30,000 or more than 120,000 public chains, plus five repertoires with anomalous nucleotide sharing, were excluded from co-occurrence clustering. The table was pulled from immuneACCESS by TCRdb, which kept in-frame rearrangements only. Such tables lose some clones; where checked, under half of the loss comes from unresolved V genes, and the rest has no known cause. For V, J and clone size, that table is used; D and trimming come from the DNA. The sample profile shows around 88,000 clones; around four fifths of them were found once. The top ten hold about 7% of the sample.

This TCR was recovered from a middle-aged man in good health and CMV-seropositive. The sequenced sample consisted of PBMCs. The sequence joins TRBV4-2 to TRBJ2-3; 8 junctional bases match TRBD2. The DNA sequence is TGTGCCAGCAGCCCCTCAACGACTAGCGTGAGCACAGATACGCAGTATTTT. Its protein is CASSPSTTSVSTDTQYF.